This TCR beta chain derives from a study of blood T cell repertoires in COVID-19. Study-wide background: Sites in the United States, Italy and Spain provided acute and convalescent COVID-19 samples.

There are 18 residues in the CDR3. The J segment lost 4 bases and the V segment lost 4 bases, leaving 8 bases of the junction unmatched. From germline, CDR1 is LGHDT and CDR2 YNNKEL (reference sequence). Only in-frame clones appear in the TCRdb table, and some are missing; sequencing was by immunoSEQ multiplex PCR. This table holds 60,000 to 75,000 clones, roughly nine tenths found once. The clonotype originates from a woman between 55 and 75 years old with acute or convalescent COVID-19. The chain uses TRBV3-1 (or the pseudogene TRBV3-2) and TRBJ2-1, with 15 positions matching TRBD2. The sample comprised peripheral blood. For the CDR3, the DNA is TGTGCCAGCAGCCCGATGGGACTAGCGGGGGGTCTATACAATGAGCAGTTCTTC. Its protein product is CASSPMGLAGGLYNEQFF.